This T cell receptor (beta chain) was captured in a study of blood T cell repertoires in COVID-19. CDR3 length: 15 amino acids. Looked up from germline, CDR1 is SEHNR and CDR2 is FQNEAQ (reference sequence). The V and J ends lost 1 base and 10 bases, in that order; junction bases with no gene match: 5. Some clones are missing from TCRdb's copy, which holds only in-frame ones; the method was immunoSEQ multiplex PCR. Among over 100,000 clones, roughly 80% were seen once, and the ten largest hold around 4.5%. The receptor was isolated from a human donor in a cohort sampled during active COVID-19. The chain has TRBV7-9 and TRBJ2-1; 12 nucleotides line up with TRBD2. Sequenced sample: peripheral blood. The CDR3 protein is CASSLDTSGGTEQFF. The CDR3 DNA reads as TGTGCCAGCAGCTTAGATACTAGCGGGGGGACCGAGCAGTTCTTC.